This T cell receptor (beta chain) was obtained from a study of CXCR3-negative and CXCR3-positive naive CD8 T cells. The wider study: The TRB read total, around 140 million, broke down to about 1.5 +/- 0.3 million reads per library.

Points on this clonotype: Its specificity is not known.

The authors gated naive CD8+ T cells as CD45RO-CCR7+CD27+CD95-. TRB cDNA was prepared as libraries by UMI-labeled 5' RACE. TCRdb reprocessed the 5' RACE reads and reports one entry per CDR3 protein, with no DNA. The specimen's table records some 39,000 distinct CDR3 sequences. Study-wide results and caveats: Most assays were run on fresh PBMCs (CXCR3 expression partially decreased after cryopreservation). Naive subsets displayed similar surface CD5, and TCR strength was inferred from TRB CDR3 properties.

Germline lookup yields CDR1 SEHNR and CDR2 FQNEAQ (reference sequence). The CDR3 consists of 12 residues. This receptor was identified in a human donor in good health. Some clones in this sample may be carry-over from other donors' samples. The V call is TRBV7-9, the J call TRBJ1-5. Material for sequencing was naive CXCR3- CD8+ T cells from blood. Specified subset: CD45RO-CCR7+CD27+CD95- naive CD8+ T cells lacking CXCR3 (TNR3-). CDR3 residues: CASSLLGQPQHF.